The 9 T cell receptor beta chains below all came from one sample that was sequenced in a study of blood T cell repertoires in COVID-19. Assay: immunoSEQ multiplex PCR; the TCRdb copy retains only in-frame clones and omits some. The table has approximately 200,000 clones, approximately 90% seen once. Sequencing was carried out using PBMCs or T cells enriched from blood (not recorded which). The receptors originated from a man aged 18 to 35 with acute COVID-19.

This rearrangement joins TRBV9 to TRBJ2-3, with a weak D call TRBD2 (5 bases). Trimming left V 0 bases short and J 7 bases short, with 15 bases between. The CDR3 totals 15 residues. Germline CDR1 reads SGDLS; CDR2 reads YYNGEE. The CDR3 protein is CASSVETNYGNTQYF. DNA of the CDR3: TGTGCCAGCAGCGTAGAAACCAACTACGGGAATACGCAGTATTTT.

This clone showed up just once. V usage is TRBV13 and J usage is TRBJ2-7; tentatively, D is TRBD1 (5 bases). Trimming shortened V by 3 bases and J by 4 bases, and 16 bases separated the two germline ends. The CDR3 has 15 residues. The germline CDR1 and CDR2 sequences are PRHDT and FYEKMQ (reference sequence). The DNA for the CDR3 is TGTGCCAGCAGCTTTCCCAGGGATGGGTCTTACGAGCAGTACTTC. Amino acids: CASSFPRDGSYEQYF.

The rearrangement joins TRBV5-5 to TRBJ1-3, with a weak D call TRBD1 (6 bases). CDR3 length: 16 amino acids. V was trimmed by 4 bases and J by 1 base, leaving 15 bases between them. Germline lookup yields CDR1 SGHKS and CDR2 YYEKEE (reference sequence). CDR3 sequence reads: CASSTQTGLSGNTIYF. In nucleotides, the CDR3 is TGTGCCAGCAGCACTCAAACAGGGCTGTCTGGAAACACCATATATTTT.

In this sample, this clone turned up a few times. The chain has TRBV28 and TRBJ2-1, with 12 bases lining up with TRBD2. Germline V gene sequence: CDR1 MDHEN, CDR2 SYDVKM. The CDR3 sequence is 15 residues long. Trimming took 6 bases from V and 2 from J; bases not matched to a gene: 2. The DNA for the CDR3 is TGTGCCAGCAGCTCTAGCGGGAGGGCCTACAATGAGCAGTTCTTC. Translating it yields CASSSSGRAYNEQFF.

The CDR3 sequence is CASSLAYNQPQHF. The CDR3 DNA is TGTGCCAGCAGCTTGGCCTACAATCAGCCCCAGCATTTT. The chain carries TRBV5-6 and TRBJ1-5, with D unclear. V was clipped by 0 bases and J by 3 bases, with 4 bases between them. CDR3 size: 13 residues. Germline CDR1 is SGHDT and CDR2 is YYEEEE. Full variable domain (outside the CDR3, taken from reference TRBV5-6 and TRBJ1-5): DAGVTQSPTHLIKTRGQQVTLRCSPKSGHDTVSWYQQALGQGPQFIFQYYEEEERQRGNFPDRFSGHQFPNYSSELNVNALLLGDSALYLCASSLAYNQPQHFGDGTRLSIL.

This sequence joins TRBV2 and TRBJ1-1; 7 bases match TRBD1. The J segment lost 6 bases and the V segment lost 5 bases, leaving 9 bases of the junction unmatched. Germline CDR1 reads SNHLY; CDR2 reads FYNNEI. CDR3 length: 14 residues. The CDR3 bases are TGTGCCAGCAGTTCACAGGGGAGTGGGGCTGAAGCTTTCTTT. Translating it yields CASSSQGSGAEAFF.

This chain connects TRBV4-1 to TRBJ2-3, with 12 bases that match TRBD2. Germline trimming cut 6 bases from V and 2 bases from J; bases unmatched to any gene: 6. Germline V CDR1 and CDR2: MGHRA, YSYEKL. The CDR3 length is 16 residues. CDR3 bases: TGCGCCAGCAGGAACAGACTAGCGGGAGCCACAGATACGCAGTATTTT. Encoded protein: CASRNRLAGATDTQYF.

This chain uses TRBV11-3 with TRBJ1-1; 8 bases agree with TRBD1. The V segment lost 5 bases and the J segment 5 bases; nucleotides outside the gene matches: 7. This CDR3 region has 14 residues. Germline V gene sequence: CDR1 SGHNT, CDR2 YENEEA. In DNA, the CDR3 is TGTGCCAGCAGCCCTCCGACAGGGGTAACTGAAGCTTTCTTT. This sequence encodes CASSPPTGVTEAFF.

The rearrangement uses TRBV7-2 and TRBJ1-5; TRBD1 matches 9 bases. This CDR3 contains 15 residues. J was trimmed by 4 bases and V by 5 bases; bases with no gene match: 6. The germline V gene encodes CDR1 SGHTA and CDR2 FQGNSA. The CDR3 spells CASSNGQGSNQPQHF. In DNA form, the CDR3 reads TGTGCCAGCAGCAACGGACAGGGGTCTAATCAGCCCCAGCATTTT.